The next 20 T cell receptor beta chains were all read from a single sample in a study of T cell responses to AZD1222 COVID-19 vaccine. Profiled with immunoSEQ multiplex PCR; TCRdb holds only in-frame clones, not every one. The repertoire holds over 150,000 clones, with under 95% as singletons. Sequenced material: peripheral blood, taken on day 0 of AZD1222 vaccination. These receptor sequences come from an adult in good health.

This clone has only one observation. The DNA of the CDR3 is TGTGCCAGCAGCTTAGAACAGGGAGGGTATGAAAAACTGTTTTTT. Protein: CASSLEQGGYEKLFF. The V and J genes are TRBV11-2 and TRBJ1-4, with D possibly TRBD1 on 6 matching bases. Germline V lookup: CDR1 SGHAT, CDR2 FQNNGV. The ends were cut back, 0 bases at V and 6 bases at J, with 11 bases in the middle. The CDR3 has 15 residues. The complete variable domain, with remaining parts taken from reference TRBV11-2 and TRBJ1-4, reads EAGVAQSPRYKIIEKRQSVAFWCNPISGHATLYWYQQILGQGPKLLIQFQNNGVVDDSQLPKDRFSAERLKGVDSTLKIQPAKLEDSAVYLCASSLEQGGYEKLFFGSGTQLSVL.

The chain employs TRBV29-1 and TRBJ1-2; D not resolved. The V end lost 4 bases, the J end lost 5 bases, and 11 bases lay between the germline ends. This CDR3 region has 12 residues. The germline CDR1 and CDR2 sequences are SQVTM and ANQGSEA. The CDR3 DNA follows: TGCAGCGTTGGGGCAGATACTTATGGCTACACCTTC. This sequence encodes CSVGADTYGYTF.

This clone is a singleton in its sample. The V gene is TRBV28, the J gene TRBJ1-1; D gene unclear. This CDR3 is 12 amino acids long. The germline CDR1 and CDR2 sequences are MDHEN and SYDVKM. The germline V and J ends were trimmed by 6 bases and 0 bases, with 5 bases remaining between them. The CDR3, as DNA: TGTGCCAGCAGGAGGGTGAACACTGAAGCTTTCTTT. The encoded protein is CASRRVNTEAFF.

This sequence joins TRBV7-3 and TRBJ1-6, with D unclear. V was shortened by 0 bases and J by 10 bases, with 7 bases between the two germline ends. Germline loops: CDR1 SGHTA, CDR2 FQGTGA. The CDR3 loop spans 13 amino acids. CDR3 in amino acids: CASSLTPESPLHF. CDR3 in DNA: TGTGCCAGCAGCTTAACCCCGGAATCACCCCTCCACTTT.

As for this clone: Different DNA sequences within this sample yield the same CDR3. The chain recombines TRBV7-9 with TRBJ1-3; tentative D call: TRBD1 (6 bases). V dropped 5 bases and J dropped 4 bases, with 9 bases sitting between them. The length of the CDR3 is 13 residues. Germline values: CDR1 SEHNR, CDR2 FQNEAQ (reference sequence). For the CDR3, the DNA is TGTGCCAGCAGCCTAGGGGGAGGAAACACCATATATTTT. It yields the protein CASSLGGGNTIYF.

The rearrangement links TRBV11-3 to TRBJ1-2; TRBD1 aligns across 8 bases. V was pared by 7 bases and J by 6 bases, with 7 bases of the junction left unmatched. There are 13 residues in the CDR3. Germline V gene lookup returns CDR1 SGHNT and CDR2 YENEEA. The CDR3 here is CASTTGGRDGYTF. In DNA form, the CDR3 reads TGTGCCAGCACCACAGGGGGTAGAGATGGCTACACCTTC.

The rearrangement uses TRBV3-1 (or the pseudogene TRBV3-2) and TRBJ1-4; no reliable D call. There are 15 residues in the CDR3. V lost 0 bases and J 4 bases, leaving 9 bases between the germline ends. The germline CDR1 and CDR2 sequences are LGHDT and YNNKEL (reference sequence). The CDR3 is CASSQDRAGNEKLFF. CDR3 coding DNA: TGTGCCAGCAGCCAAGATCGGGCCGGTAATGAAAAACTGTTTTTT.

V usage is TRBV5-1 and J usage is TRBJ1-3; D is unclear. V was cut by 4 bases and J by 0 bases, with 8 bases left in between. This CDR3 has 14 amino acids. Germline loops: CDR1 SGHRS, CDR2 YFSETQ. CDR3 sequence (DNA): TGCGCCAGCAGCCTTGAGGCCTCTGGAAACACCATATATTTT. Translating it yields CASSLEASGNTIYF. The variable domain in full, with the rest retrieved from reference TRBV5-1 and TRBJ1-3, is KAGVTQTPRYLIKTRGQQVTLSCSPISGHRSVSWYQQTPGQGLQFLFEYFSETQRNKGNFPGRFSGRQFSNSRSEMNVSTLELGDSALYLCASSLEASGNTIYFGEGSWLTVV.

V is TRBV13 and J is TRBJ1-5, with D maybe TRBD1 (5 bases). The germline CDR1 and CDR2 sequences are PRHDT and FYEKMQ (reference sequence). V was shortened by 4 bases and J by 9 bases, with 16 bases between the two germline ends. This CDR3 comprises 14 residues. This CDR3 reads CASSYGRGQGPQHF. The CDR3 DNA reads TGTGCCAGCAGCTATGGGAGGGGCCAAGGGCCCCAGCATTTT.

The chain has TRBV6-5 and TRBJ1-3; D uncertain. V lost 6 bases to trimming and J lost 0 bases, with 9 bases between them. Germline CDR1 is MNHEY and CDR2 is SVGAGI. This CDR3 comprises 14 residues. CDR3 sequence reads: CASRRVPSGNTIYF. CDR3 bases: TGTGCCAGCAGGAGGGTCCCCTCTGGAAACACCATATATTTT.

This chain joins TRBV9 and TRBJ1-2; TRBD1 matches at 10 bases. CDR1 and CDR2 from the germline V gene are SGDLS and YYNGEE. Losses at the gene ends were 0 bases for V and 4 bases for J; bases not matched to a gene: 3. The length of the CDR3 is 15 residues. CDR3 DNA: TGTGCCAGCAGCGTAGGGGGACAGGGGTTCTATGGCTACACCTTC. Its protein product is CASSVGGQGFYGYTF.

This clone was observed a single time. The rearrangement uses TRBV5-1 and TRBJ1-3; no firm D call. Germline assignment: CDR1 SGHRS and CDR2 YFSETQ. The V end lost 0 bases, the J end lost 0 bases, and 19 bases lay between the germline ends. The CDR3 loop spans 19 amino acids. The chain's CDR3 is CASSLGAPLGSLSGNTIYF. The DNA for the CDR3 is TGCGCCAGCAGCTTGGGTGCACCCTTGGGATCCCTCTCTGGAAACACCATATATTTT.

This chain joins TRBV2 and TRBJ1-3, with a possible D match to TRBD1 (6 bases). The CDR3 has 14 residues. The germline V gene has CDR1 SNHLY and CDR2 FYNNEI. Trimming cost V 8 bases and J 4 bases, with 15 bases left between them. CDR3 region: CASGIQGSGNTIYF. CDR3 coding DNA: TGTGCCAGCGGCATACAGGGTAGCGGAAACACCATATATTTT. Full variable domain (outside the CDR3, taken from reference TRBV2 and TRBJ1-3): EPEVTQTPSHQVTQMGQEVILRCVPISNHLYFYWYRQILGQKVEFLVSFYNNEISEKSEIFDDQFSVERPDGSNFTLKIRSTKLEDSAMYFCASGIQGSGNTIYFGEGSWLTVV.

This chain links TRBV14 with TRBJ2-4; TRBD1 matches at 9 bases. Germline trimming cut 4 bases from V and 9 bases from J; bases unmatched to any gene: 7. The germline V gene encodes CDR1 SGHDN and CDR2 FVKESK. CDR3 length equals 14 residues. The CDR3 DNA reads TGTGCCAGCAGCCCAGGGACAGGGAGGGGCATTCAGTACTTC. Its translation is CASSPGTGRGIQYF.

The CDR3 sequence: CASSPRVGQGINYGYTF. The DNA of the CDR3 is TGTGCCAGCAGCCCCCGCGTAGGACAGGGTATTAACTATGGCTACACCTTC. The V call is TRBV3-1 (or the pseudogene TRBV3-2), the J call TRBJ1-2; 8 nucleotides agree with TRBD1. The CDR3 loop spans 17 amino acids. Germline V lookup: CDR1 LGHDT, CDR2 YNNKEL (reference sequence). The trim removed 4 bases at V and 1 base at J, leaving 11 bases unmatched.

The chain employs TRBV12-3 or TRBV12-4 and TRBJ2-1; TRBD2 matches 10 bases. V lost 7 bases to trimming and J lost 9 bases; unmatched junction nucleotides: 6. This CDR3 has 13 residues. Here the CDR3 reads CASNLAGAGEQFF. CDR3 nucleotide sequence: TGTGCCAGCAATCTAGCGGGAGCGGGTGAGCAGTTCTTC.

The DNA for the CDR3 is TGCAGTGCTAGTCCCGGGAGCGGGGGCACTGAAGCTTTCTTT. Translating gives CSASPGSGGTEAFF. The V and J genes are TRBV20-1 and TRBJ1-1; possible D gene TRBD1, 5 bases. The V gene's germline CDR1 is DFQATT and CDR2 SNEGSKA (reference sequence). Trimming removed 3 bases at V and 4 bases at J, with 15 bases between. There are 14 residues in the CDR3.

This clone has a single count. The CDR3 spells CASSIDMEIAYNEQFF. In DNA form, the CDR3 reads TGTGCCAGTAGTATAGATATGGAGATCGCCTACAATGAGCAGTTCTTC. This chain connects TRBV19 to TRBJ2-1; D is uncertain. This CDR3 comprises 16 residues. Germline CDR1 reads LNHDA; CDR2 reads SQIVND (reference sequence). Trimming left V 0 bases short and J 2 bases short, with 11 bases between.

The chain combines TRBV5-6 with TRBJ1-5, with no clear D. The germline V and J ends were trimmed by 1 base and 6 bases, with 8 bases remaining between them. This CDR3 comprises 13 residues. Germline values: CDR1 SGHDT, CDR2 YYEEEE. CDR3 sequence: CASSLSSGQPQHF. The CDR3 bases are TGTGCCAGCAGCTTGTCTTCGGGTCAGCCCCAGCATTTT. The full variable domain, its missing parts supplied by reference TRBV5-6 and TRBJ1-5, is DAGVTQSPTHLIKTRGQQVTLRCSPKSGHDTVSWYQQALGQGPQFIFQYYEEEERQRGNFPDRFSGHQFPNYSSELNVNALLLGDSALYLCASSLSSGQPQHFGDGTRLSIL.

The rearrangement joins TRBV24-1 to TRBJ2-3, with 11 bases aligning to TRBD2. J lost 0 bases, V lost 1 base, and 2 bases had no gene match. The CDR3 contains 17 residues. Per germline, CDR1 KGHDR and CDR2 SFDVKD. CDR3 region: CATSDFRTSGSTDTQYF. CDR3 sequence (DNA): TGTGCCACCAGTGATTTCCGGACTAGCGGGAGCACAGATACGCAGTATTTT.